The entry below describes one T cell receptor (beta chain). The data stem from a study of blood T cell repertoires in COVID-19. For the study at large: Collection of acute and convalescent COVID-19 samples took place in the United States, Italy and Spain. T cells, B-cell-depleted T cells, or PBMCs supplied cDNA or gDNA.

Per the original methods: Estimates of nucleated cell counts were drawn from the amplification of reference gene primers. TCRdb's table, derived via immunoSEQ multiplex PCR, lists solely in-frame clones and lacks some. V and J calls and clone size are copied from that table; D and trimming were computed from the DNA. In the table there are about 190,000 clones, 70% to 90% of which are singletons. V was clipped by 3 bases and J by 8 bases, with 26 bases between them. The CDR3 has 17 amino acids. Germline V gene sequence: CDR1 DFQATT, CDR2 SNEGSKA (reference sequence). The clonotype originates from a woman between 65 and 79 years old with active or convalescent COVID-19. This chain uses TRBV20-1 with TRBJ2-1; D perhaps matches TRBD1 (5 bases). Source material: peripheral blood. CDR3 in amino acids: CSASFFGATVRPYEQFF. The CDR3 DNA reads as TGCAGTGCTAGTTTTTTTGGCGCGACAGTTCGCCCTTATGAGCAGTTCTTC.